Reported below is one T cell receptor (beta chain). The antigen remains unidentified. The data were taken from a study of T-cell memory formation after mild COVID-19. In the study overall: Among the donors, TCR clusters were largely specific to each donor.

Constant-segment-primed 5'RACE gave TCR alpha and TCR beta cDNA libraries with sample barcodes and UMIs. TCRdb recomputed calls from the 5' RACE reads with MiXCR, one row per CDR3 protein. The sample has under 700,000 distinct CDR3 sequences; roughly 22% are singletons. The CDR3 runs to 15 residues. General observations from the study: Mainly CM and EM harbored the contracting CD4+ clones; mainly EMRA harbored the CD8+ ones. Certain responding clones were present in pre-infection memory, suggesting participation of cross-reactive memory.

Input material: PBMCs or a T cell subset sorted from them (not recorded which). The chain couples TRBV21-1 to TRBJ2-1; the table's D call, TRBD2, has no DNA check behind it. TRBV21-1 is described as a pseudogene. The receptor was derived from an adult woman who had mild COVID-19 (a few samples of this study predate the infection). Cell type and time point are not known. The CDR3 loop is CASSKVSLAGLEQFF. The CDR3, as DNA: TGTGCCAGCAGCAAAGTCTCGCTAGCGGGGCTTGAGCAGTTCTTC.